The 25 T cell receptor beta chains below all came from one sample that was sequenced in a study of cytotoxic CD8 clonotypes in ibrutinib-treated CLL. Data came from immunoSEQ multiplex PCR; TCRdb stores just in-frame clones and leaves some out. This sample has 270,000 or so clones, with 65% to 85% found just once. The source material was PBMCs, sampled at disease progression, from a patient treated with ibrutinib. The receptors were sampled from a human donor with chronic lymphocytic leukemia.

The CDR3 DNA reads as TGTGCCACCAGCAGAGATCTAGCGGGGGGGCTTCGAACCGGGGAGCTGTTTTTT. Protein product: CATSRDLAGGLRTGELFF. The chain combines TRBV15 with TRBJ2-2; 12 positions agree with TRBD2. V trimming: 0 bases; J trimming: 5 bases; junction bases outside the gene matches: 7. The CDR3 has 18 residues. CDR1 and CDR2 (germline): LNHNV, YYDKDF (reference sequence).

This chain connects TRBV5-1 to TRBJ2-3; D ambiguous. In germline, CDR1 is SGHRS, CDR2 YFSETQ. V lost 1 base, J lost 6 bases, and 6 bases lay in between. The CDR3 is made up of 12 amino acids. The CDR3 sequence: CASSLLGDTQYF. CDR3 sequence (DNA): TGCGCCAGCAGCTTGTTGGGGGATACGCAGTATTTT.

This clone has only a few counts. The chain is built from TRBV5-6 and TRBJ1-6; D may be TRBD1 (5 bases). V gave up 0 bases and J gave up 8 bases, with 9 bases separating them. The CDR3 contains 14 residues. From germline, CDR1 is SGHDT and CDR2 YYEEEE. The chain's CDR3 is CASSLGRGDSPLHF. The CDR3 DNA sequence: TGTGCCAGCAGCTTGGGAAGGGGAGATTCACCCCTCCACTTT.

The chain links TRBV5-6 to TRBJ2-5, with a tentative D call TRBD2 (6 bases). The CDR3 sequence is 13 residues long. The germline V gene has CDR1 SGHDT and CDR2 YYEEEE. The ends were cut back, 4 bases at V and 5 bases at J, with 12 bases in the middle. CDR3 in amino acids: CASSGGTGETQYF. The CDR3 DNA sequence: TGTGCCAGCAGCGGGGGGACTGGGGAGACCCAGTACTTC.

V usage is TRBV5-1 and J usage is TRBJ1-1; D not resolved. Trimming removed 4 bases at V and 7 bases at J, with 20 bases between. Germline V gives CDR1 SGHRS, CDR2 YFSETQ. This CDR3 is built from 15 residues. In DNA form, the CDR3 reads TGCGCCAGCAGCGAGAGCCGGGCCGGGTATTATGAAGCTTTCTTT. Translation gives CASSESRAGYYEAFF.

This chain links TRBV29-1 with TRBJ1-2; 11 nucleotides match TRBD1. Per the germline V gene, CDR1 is SQVTM and CDR2 is ANQGSEA. There are 15 residues in the CDR3. V lost 3 bases to trimming and J lost 6 bases; unmatched junction nucleotides: 9. The DNA of the CDR3 is TGCAGCGTTGATGATACCGGGACAGGGGGTCATGGCTACACCTTC. This encodes CSVDDTGTGGHGYTF.

This CDR3 is CASSLGFGNEQFF. The CDR3 bases are TGTGCCAGCAGTTTAGGGTTCGGGAATGAGCAGTTCTTC. The genes are TRBV28 and TRBJ2-1; D is undetermined. The germline V gene encodes CDR1 MDHEN and CDR2 SYDVKM. This CDR3 is built from 13 residues. Trimming removed 2 bases at V and 7 bases at J, with 9 bases between.

V is TRBV28 and J is TRBJ1-6; tentatively, D is TRBD1 (6 bases). Germline CDR1 is MDHEN and CDR2 is SYDVKM. The CDR3 extends over 13 amino acids. The ends were cut back, 2 bases at V and 7 bases at J, with 6 bases in the middle. CDR3 DNA sequence: TGTGCCAGCAGTTTAGACAGGAATTCACCCCTCCACTTT. Its protein is CASSLDRNSPLHF. Filled out from reference TRBV28 and TRBJ1-6, the complete variable domain reads DVKVTQSSRYLVKRTGEKVFLECVQDMDHENMFWYRQDPGLGLRLIYFSYDVKMKEKGDIPEGYSVSREKKERFSLILESASTNQTSMYLCASSLDRNSPLHFGNGTRLTVT.

This clone was observed a single time. The chain employs TRBV4-3 and TRBJ2-7; 8 nucleotides line up with TRBD1. After removal of 1 base from V and 4 bases from J, the junction contained 6 bases not matched to a gene. The CDR3 has 15 residues. Germline CDR1 LGHNA, CDR2 YSLEER. CDR3: CASSQVGQGAYEQYF. The CDR3 nucleotides read TGCGCCAGCAGCCAAGTCGGGCAGGGGGCTTACGAGCAGTACTTC.

The rearrangement links TRBV10-3 to TRBJ2-7; either TRBD1 or TRBD2 may fit D (6 bases each). Germline V gene lookup returns CDR1 ENHRY and CDR2 SYGVKD. The CDR3 length is 14 residues. The V end was cut by 2 bases, the J end by 0 bases, with 8 bases between. In DNA, the CDR3 is TGTGCCATCAGTGAGGAGGGGGGCTCCTACGAGCAGTACTTC. It translates to CAISEEGGSYEQYF.

This clone was seen a few times. This chain joins TRBV5-6 and TRBJ1-2; weak D call: TRBD1 (5 bases). CDR3 length: 13 residues. Looked up from germline, CDR1 is SGHDT and CDR2 is YYEEEE. V was shortened by 4 bases and J by 4 bases, with 11 bases between the two germline ends. CDR3 in amino acids: CASSPDSSYGYTF. The CDR3 DNA follows: TGTGCCAGCAGCCCAGACAGTTCCTATGGCTACACCTTC.

The chain carries TRBV7-6 and TRBJ1-1; 7 bases are a match to TRBD1. Germline CDR1 and CDR2: SGHVS and FNYEAQ. The CDR3 has 13 residues. Germline trimming cut 3 bases from V and 6 bases from J; bases unmatched to any gene: 4. The chain's CDR3 is CASSFTDRAEAFF. The CDR3 region has the DNA TGTGCCAGCAGCTTCACCGACAGGGCTGAAGCTTTCTTT.

V usage is TRBV27 and J usage is TRBJ2-2; D not certain. The germline V gene encodes CDR1 MNHEY and CDR2 SMNVEV (reference sequence). V lost 5 bases and J lost 3, with 13 bases in between. The CDR3 is made up of 15 amino acids. The CDR3 nucleotides read TGTGCCAGCAGTCTCACGCGTCGAGACACCGGGGAGCTGTTTTTT. It codes for CASSLTRRDTGELFF.

The chain links TRBV25-1 to TRBJ1-2, with 9 nucleotides matching TRBD1. Germline trimming cut 6 bases from V and 7 bases from J; bases unmatched to any gene: 9. The CDR3 totals 14 residues. Germline CDR1 MGHDK, CDR2 SYGVNS. The DNA for the CDR3 is TGTGCCAGCAGGGGGACAGGGTTTTTGCGTGGCTACACCTTC. This sequence encodes CASRGTGFLRGYTF.

V is TRBV18 and J is TRBJ1-2, with D hard to call. From germline, CDR1 is KGHSH and CDR2 LQKENI. The V end lost 6 bases, the J end lost 0 bases, and 17 bases lay between the germline ends. This CDR3 is built from 16 residues. CDR3 DNA: TGTGCCAGCTCCGCAGGAGGAGGCAGAACTAACTATGGCTACACCTTC. As protein: CASSAGGGRTNYGYTF. The full variable domain, rest sourced from reference TRBV18 and TRBJ1-2, is NAGVMQNPRHLVRRRGQEARLRCSPMKGHSHVYWYRQLPEEGLKFMVYLQKENIIDESGMPKERFSAEFPKEGPSILRIQQVVRGDSAAYFCASSAGGGRTNYGYTFGSGTRLTVV.

The chain uses TRBV7-2 and TRBJ2-2; unclear D gene. Germline V gives CDR1 SGHTA, CDR2 FQGNSA. This CDR3 is 12 amino acids long. The V end was cut by 0 bases, the J end by 7 bases, with 3 bases between. CDR3 protein: CASSLAHGELFF. The CDR3 bases are TGTGCCAGCAGCTTAGCCCACGGGGAGCTGTTTTTT.

This clone has only a few counts. The rearrangement uses TRBV9 and TRBJ1-2; a weak D match, TRBD1 (5 bases). Germline V gene sequence: CDR1 SGDLS, CDR2 YYNGEE. The CDR3 has 14 residues. Trimming took off 3 bases at V and 9 bases at J, with 18 bases between the two ends. The CDR3 sequence: CASSAAGTGISYTF. CDR3 coding DNA: TGTGCCAGCAGCGCAGCCGGGACGGGTATTAGCTACACCTTC.

The chain employs TRBV29-1 and TRBJ2-3, with unresolved D. Germline CDR1 SQVTM, CDR2 ANQGSEA. V was shortened by 4 bases and J by 0 bases, with 11 bases between the two germline ends. The CDR3 has 14 amino acids. The DNA of the CDR3 is TGCAGCGTTGGGGTACACGATAGCACAGATACGCAGTATTTT. As protein: CSVGVHDSTDTQYF.

The chain is built from TRBV7-9 and TRBJ2-3; D is possibly TRBD2 (5 bases). CDR3 length: 15 amino acids. The V gene's germline CDR1 is SEHNR and CDR2 FQNEAQ (reference sequence). V gave up 4 bases and J gave up 0 bases, with 11 bases separating them. CDR3 region: CASSSKGASTDTQYF. CDR3 nucleotide sequence: TGTGCCAGCAGCTCGAAGGGAGCCAGCACAGATACGCAGTATTTT.

This chain connects TRBV9 to TRBJ2-6; D not certain. The CDR3 is 18 amino acids. Germline V CDR1 and CDR2: SGDLS, YYNGEE. V dropped 0 bases and J dropped 0 bases, with 13 bases sitting between them. The CDR3 sequence is CASSVGVGKSSGANVLTF. CDR3 DNA sequence: TGTGCCAGCAGCGTAGGAGTGGGAAAAAGCTCTGGGGCCAACGTCCTGACTTTC. Full variable domain (missing parts from reference TRBV9 and TRBJ2-6): DSGVTQTPKHLITATGQRVTLRCSPRSGDLSVYWYQQSLDQGLQFLIQYYNGEERAKGNILERFSAQQFPDLHSELNLSSLELGDSALYFCASSVGVGKSSGANVLTFGAGSRLTVL.

The gene calls are TRBV15 and TRBJ1-1; TRBD1 matches 9 bases. The CDR3 consists of 16 residues. CDR1 and CDR2 from the germline V gene are LNHNV and YYDKDF (reference sequence). J gave up 4 bases and V 2 bases, and 8 bases lay outside the gene matches. The chain's CDR3 is CATSRHRQGGSTEAFF. The CDR3 nucleotides read TGTGCCACCAGCAGACATCGACAGGGGGGGAGCACTGAAGCTTTCTTT.

This clone was detected only a few times. V usage is TRBV10-3 and J usage is TRBJ2-1; no firm D call. CDR3 length equals 13 residues. In germline, CDR1 is ENHRY, CDR2 SYGVKD. Trimming removed 1 base at V and 2 bases at J, with 3 bases between. CDR3 nucleotides: TGTGCCATCAGTGAGTTGACCTACAATGAGCAGTTCTTC. Its translation: CAISELTYNEQFF.

This chain connects TRBV11-2 to TRBJ2-7; weak D call: TRBD1 (5 bases). V was clipped by 1 base and J by 2 bases, with 6 bases between them. CDR1 and CDR2 from the germline V gene are SGHAT and FQNNGV. The CDR3 runs 13 residues. The chain's CDR3 is CASSLGGTYEQYF. DNA for the CDR3: TGTGCCAGCAGCTTAGGGGGCACCTACGAGCAGTACTTC.

CDR3 sequence (DNA): TGTGCCAGCAGTGAATACACGGGGAACTATGGCTACACCTTC. Protein sequence: CASSEYTGNYGYTF. The gene calls are TRBV25-1 and TRBJ1-2, with unresolved D. The V gene lost 0 bases and the J gene lost 2 bases, with 7 bases spanning the gap. From germline, CDR1 is MGHDK and CDR2 SYGVNS. This CDR3 has 14 residues.

The chain couples TRBV5-1 to TRBJ2-7; a weak D match, TRBD1 (7 bases). Germline-derived CDR1 and CDR2 are SGHRS and YFSETQ. V lost 4 bases and J 1 base, leaving 15 bases between the germline ends. This CDR3 spans 15 amino acids. The CDR3 here is CASSMEGQKSYEQYF. Written as DNA, the CDR3 is TGCGCCAGCAGCATGGAGGGACAGAAGTCCTACGAGCAGTACTTC.